A selection of T cell receptor beta chains follows, all from one sample in a study of T cells after somatic rescue of genetic block. Here immunoSEQ multiplex PCR was the method, and the copy in TCRdb shows in-frame clones only, minus some. This sample has about 72,000 clones, with roughly 91% found just once. The sequenced sample was peripheral blood mononuclear cells (PBMCs). The receptors were gathered from a man aged 25-45 years. The CDR3 runs from the conserved cysteine through the conserved F or W. D genes are given only for firm matches. Size tells how often a clone was seen (once, few, many) or the class of an expanded clone, and some rows leave it out.

j_call: TRBJ2-1
clone_size: .
d_call: .
v_call: TRBV5-4
cdr3_aa: CASSRSSEENYNEQFF
cdr3_nt: TGTGCCAGCAGCCGCTCCAGCGAGGAGAACTACAATGAGCAGTTCTTC

j_call: TRBJ2-2
clone_size: .
d_call: .
v_call: TRBV30
cdr3_aa: CAWSLIRVGELFF
cdr3_nt: TGTGCCTGGAGTTTGATTCGGGTCGGGGAGCTGTTTTTT

j_call: TRBJ1-1
clone_size: .
d_call: TRBD1
v_call: TRBV28
cdr3_aa: CASSSSTGLNTEAFF
cdr3_nt: TGTGCCAGCAGTTCCTCGACAGGGTTGAACACTGAAGCTTTCTTT

j_call: TRBJ1-2
clone_size: .
d_call: TRBD1
v_call: TRBV7-2
cdr3_aa: CASSTGTGTDYGYTF
cdr3_nt: TGTGCCAGCAGCACCGGGACAGGGACCGACTATGGCTACACCTTC

j_call: TRBJ1-4
clone_size: .
d_call: .
v_call: TRBV7-6
cdr3_aa: CASSLAPSNNEKLFF
cdr3_nt: TGTGCCAGCAGCTTAGCGCCGTCAAATAATGAAAAACTGTTTTTT

j_call: TRBJ2-7
clone_size: .
d_call: TRBD1
v_call: TRBV27
cdr3_aa: CASSLFGTAPYEQYF
cdr3_nt: TGTGCCAGCAGTTTATTTGGGACAGCTCCTTACGAGCAGTACTTC

j_call: TRBJ2-3
clone_size: .
d_call: .
v_call: TRBV12-5
cdr3_aa: CASGLGEGREQYF
cdr3_nt: TGTGCTAGTGGTTTGGGTGAGGGGCGCGAGCAGTATTTT

j_call: TRBJ1-5
clone_size: .
d_call: .
v_call: TRBV6-6
cdr3_aa: CASSYSIGQSNQPQHF
cdr3_nt: TGTGCCAGCAGTTACTCGATAGGACAGAGCAATCAGCCCCAGCATTTT

j_call: TRBJ2-2
clone_size: .
d_call: .
v_call: TRBV10-2
cdr3_aa: CASMLSNTGELFF
cdr3_nt: TGCGCCAGCATGCTCTCGAACACCGGGGAGCTGTTTTTT

j_call: TRBJ1-5
clone_size: .
d_call: .
v_call: TRBV7-8
cdr3_aa: CASSSQTGGNQPQHF
cdr3_nt: TGTGCCAGCAGCTCACAAACAGGAGGCAATCAGCCCCAGCATTTT

j_call: TRBJ2-5
clone_size: .
d_call: TRBD2
v_call: TRBV9
cdr3_aa: CASSFSGGDETQYF
cdr3_nt: TGTGCCAGCAGCTTCAGCGGGGGGGATGAGACCCAGTACTTC

j_call: TRBJ2-3
clone_size: .
d_call: .
v_call: TRBV5-1
cdr3_aa: CASHALGGTVDTQYF
cdr3_nt: TGCGCCAGCCACGCGCTGGGGGGCACAGTGGATACGCAGTATTTT

j_call: TRBJ1-2
clone_size: .
d_call: .
v_call: TRBV2
cdr3_aa: CASSAATFNYGYTF
cdr3_nt: TGTGCCAGCAGTGCCGCCACATTTAACTATGGCTACACCTTC

j_call: TRBJ2-2
clone_size: .
d_call: .
v_call: TRBV2
cdr3_aa: CASSPLGGHTGELFF
cdr3_nt: TGTGCCAGCAGTCCCCTGGGGGGGCACACCGGGGAGCTGTTTTTT

j_call: TRBJ2-2
clone_size: .
d_call: .
v_call: TRBV18
cdr3_aa: CASSPPDTGELFF
cdr3_nt: TGTGCCAGCTCACCACCGGACACCGGGGAGCTGTTTTTT

j_call: TRBJ1-1
clone_size: .
d_call: TRBD1
v_call: TRBV9
cdr3_aa: CASSVATTGGPNTEAFF
cdr3_nt: TGTGCCAGCAGCGTAGCCACGACAGGGGGCCCGAACACTGAAGCTTTCTTT

j_call: TRBJ1-4
clone_size: .
d_call: .
v_call: TRBV19
cdr3_aa: CASSPAHRVGEKLFF
cdr3_nt: TGTGCCAGTAGCCCCGCACACAGGGTTGGGGAAAAACTGTTTTTT

j_call: TRBJ2-7
clone_size: .
d_call: TRBD1
v_call: TRBV5-1
cdr3_aa: CASSLGTGNYEQYF
cdr3_nt: TGCGCCAGCAGCTTGGGGACAGGGAACTACGAGCAGTACTTC

j_call: TRBJ1-2
clone_size: .
d_call: TRBD1
v_call: TRBV28
cdr3_aa: CASIPTGQGGRGYGYTF
cdr3_nt: TGTGCCAGCATTCCCACAGGTCAGGGGGGACGGGGCTATGGCTACACCTTC

j_call: TRBJ1-4
clone_size: .
d_call: .
v_call: TRBV9
cdr3_aa: CASSVLGQPNEKLFF
cdr3_nt: TGTGCCAGCAGCGTACTGGGGCAGCCTAATGAAAAACTGTTTTTT

j_call: TRBJ1-4
clone_size: .
d_call: .
v_call: TRBV6-1
cdr3_aa: CASSRQATNEKLFF
cdr3_nt: TGTGCCAGCAGCCGACAGGCAACTAATGAAAAACTGTTTTTT

j_call: TRBJ2-7
clone_size: once
d_call: .
v_call: TRBV5-1
cdr3_aa: CASSLGSRNYEQYF
cdr3_nt: TGCGCCAGCAGCTTGGGCTCCAGGAACTACGAGCAGTACTTC

j_call: TRBJ2-1
clone_size: .
d_call: TRBD2
v_call: TRBV28
cdr3_aa: CASSLLIGVAGDNEQFF
cdr3_nt: TGTGCCAGCAGTTTATTGATTGGGGTAGCGGGAGACAATGAGCAGTTCTTC

j_call: TRBJ1-2
clone_size: .
d_call: .
v_call: TRBV27
cdr3_aa: CASSPGANNYGYTF
cdr3_nt: TGTGCCAGCAGCCCTGGAGCCAATAACTATGGCTACACCTTC

j_call: TRBJ2-3
clone_size: .
d_call: .
v_call: TRBV6-1
cdr3_aa: CASRPWGGATDTQYF
cdr3_nt: TGTGCCAGCCGGCCTTGGGGGGGGGCCACAGATACGCAGTATTTT

j_call: TRBJ2-2
clone_size: .
d_call: .
v_call: TRBV19
cdr3_aa: CASSMGSSRVLFF
cdr3_nt: TGTGCCAGTAGTATGGGGTCGTCCAGGGTGCTGTTTTTT

j_call: TRBJ2-3
clone_size: .
d_call: .
v_call: TRBV5-1
cdr3_aa: CASSRGSGSTDTQYF
cdr3_nt: TGCGCCAGCAGCCGGGGGTCCGGGAGCACAGATACGCAGTATTTT

j_call: TRBJ1-4
clone_size: few
d_call: TRBD1
v_call: TRBV5-4
cdr3_aa: CASSSTPGQGGEKLFF
cdr3_nt: TGTGCCAGCAGCTCAACACCGGGACAGGGGGGCGAAAAACTGTTTTTT

j_call: TRBJ2-2
clone_size: .
d_call: .
v_call: TRBV9
cdr3_aa: CASSENRENTGELFF
cdr3_nt: TGTGCCAGCAGCGAAAACAGAGAAAACACCGGGGAGCTGTTTTTT

j_call: TRBJ2-7
clone_size: .
d_call: TRBD2
v_call: TRBV7-2
cdr3_aa: CASSLGQTRGGEQYF
cdr3_nt: TGTGCCAGCAGCTTAGGCCAGACCCGCGGGGGCGAGCAGTACTTC

j_call: TRBJ1-2
clone_size: .
d_call: .
v_call: TRBV18
cdr3_aa: CASSLGQLPYGYTF
cdr3_nt: TGTGCCAGCTCACTAGGACAACTCCCCTATGGCTACACCTTC

j_call: TRBJ2-3
clone_size: .
d_call: .
v_call: TRBV28
cdr3_aa: CASHDSSDTQYF
cdr3_nt: TGTGCCAGCCACGACTCTTCAGATACGCAGTATTTT

j_call: TRBJ1-6
clone_size: few
d_call: .
v_call: TRBV27
cdr3_aa: CASSFRRHYNSPLHF
cdr3_nt: TGTGCCAGCAGTTTTCGACGACATTATAATTCACCCCTCCACTTT

j_call: TRBJ2-4
clone_size: .
d_call: TRBD2
v_call: TRBV18
cdr3_aa: CASSPSGAGGQNIQYF
cdr3_nt: TGTGCCAGCTCACCGTCCGGGGCGGGGGGCCAAAACATTCAGTACTTC

j_call: TRBJ2-7
clone_size: .
d_call: .
v_call: TRBV5-4
cdr3_aa: CASSTRTDGDYEQYF
cdr3_nt: TGTGCCAGCAGCACGAGGACAGACGGGGACTACGAGCAGTACTTC

j_call: TRBJ1-1
clone_size: .
d_call: .
v_call: TRBV10-1
cdr3_aa: CASRKGEGTEAFF
cdr3_nt: TGCGCCAGCCGTAAGGGGGAAGGCACTGAAGCTTTCTTT

j_call: TRBJ1-2
clone_size: .
d_call: .
v_call: TRBV29-1
cdr3_aa: CSVEDREYYGYTF
cdr3_nt: TGCAGCGTTGAAGATCGAGAGTACTATGGCTACACCTTC

j_call: TRBJ1-1
clone_size: .
d_call: TRBD1
v_call: TRBV27
cdr3_aa: CASSFGTANTEAFF
cdr3_nt: TGTGCCAGCAGTTTTGGGACAGCAAACACTGAAGCTTTCTTT

j_call: TRBJ2-7
clone_size: .
d_call: .
v_call: TRBV18
cdr3_aa: CASSPQMGSSYEQYF
cdr3_nt: TGTGCCAGCTCACCTCAGATGGGGTCTTCCTACGAGCAGTACTTC

j_call: TRBJ2-5
clone_size: .
d_call: TRBD1
v_call: TRBV7-8
cdr3_aa: CASSPWTGETQYF
cdr3_nt: TGTGCCAGCAGCCCCTGGACAGGAGAGACCCAGTACTTC

j_call: TRBJ2-7
clone_size: .
d_call: .
v_call: TRBV14
cdr3_aa: CASSQGQGYEQYF
cdr3_nt: TGTGCCAGCAGCCAAGGGCAGGGCTACGAGCAGTACTTC

j_call: TRBJ2-5
clone_size: .
d_call: TRBD2
v_call: TRBV5-4
cdr3_aa: CASSLSVAGQETQYF
cdr3_nt: TGTGCCAGCAGCTTGTCTGTAGCGGGACAAGAGACCCAGTACTTC

j_call: TRBJ2-5
clone_size: .
d_call: TRBD2
v_call: TRBV7-2
cdr3_aa: CASSLSRLAGGKETQYF
cdr3_nt: TGTGCCAGCAGCTTATCTAGACTAGCGGGGGGTAAGGAGACCCAGTACTTC

j_call: TRBJ2-5
clone_size: .
d_call: .
v_call: TRBV5-5
cdr3_aa: CASSLSGIEETQYF
cdr3_nt: TGTGCCAGCAGCTTGAGTGGGATCGAAGAGACCCAGTACTTC

j_call: TRBJ2-7
clone_size: .
d_call: TRBD2
v_call: TRBV7-2
cdr3_aa: CASSLVAGGSYEQYF
cdr3_nt: TGTGCCAGCAGCTTGGTAGCGGGGGGGTCCTACGAGCAGTACTTC

j_call: TRBJ2-3
clone_size: .
d_call: .
v_call: TRBV6-1
cdr3_aa: CASTPEGDTQYF
cdr3_nt: TGTGCCAGCACCCCGGAGGGAGATACGCAGTATTTT